This T cell receptor (beta chain) derives from a study of T cells after yellow fever vaccination. Study-level findings and limits: Peak timing came faster in the weaker secondary response, day 5 versus 15.

TCRdb reprocessed the 5' RACE reads via MiXCR and lists one record per CDR3 protein. The sample has more than 250,000 distinct CDR3 sequences, 6.8% seen once. Of note for this clonotype: Its specificity is unknown.

Trimming pared 6 bases from V and 7 bases from J, leaving 22 bases between. The germline V gene encodes CDR1 MNHNS and CDR2 SASEGT. This CDR3 is built from 15 residues. Specimen: PBMCs, collected about 41 days after the first yellow fever vaccination. The source of this sequence is a man in his late teens or twenties who received the YFV17D yellow fever vaccine. This rearrangement joins TRBV6-1 to TRBJ2-7; possible D gene TRBD1, 7 bases. CDR3 DNA: TGTGCCAGCAGGAGGTCGCGCAGGGGGGCAGGGGAGCAGTACTTC. Translating it yields CASRRSRRGAGEQYF.